This T cell receptor beta chain was profiled in a study of T cell responses to AZD1222 COVID-19 vaccine. Broader study findings: Repertoire collection took place solely once the T cell response had peaked. Vaccination with two AZD1222 doses was followed by a rise in Spike-specific TCR breadth and depth. In a largely white British group with more females than males, clonal diversity was possibly underestimated.

Method: immunoSEQ multiplex PCR; TCRdb's copy keeps in-frame clones and lacks some. Of about 48,000 clones in the sample, approximately 90% were seen once. Regarding this clone: Its antigen is unknown.

This TCR came from an adult who received the AZD1222 COVID-19 vaccine. Sequenced here: peripheral blood, sampled 28 days after the second AZD1222 dose.

CDR3 region: CASRQQGGQETQYF. The DNA for the CDR3 is TGTGCCAGCAGGCAACAGGGTGGCCAAGAGACCCAGTACTTC. J is TRBJ2-5 and V is TRBV5-4; a possible D gene is TRBD1 (6 bases). The CDR3 has 14 amino acids. With 5 bases removed from V and 1 base from J, the gap between germline ends came to 12 bases. Germline V lookup: CDR1 SGHNT, CDR2 YYREEE (reference sequence).